This T cell receptor (beta chain) was recorded in a study of blood T cell repertoires in COVID-19. Study-level background: Acute-phase and convalescent COVID-19 samples originated in the United States, Italy and Spain.

Trimming removed 0 bases at V and 2 bases at J, with 4 bases between. Germline-derived CDR1 and CDR2 are SGDLS and YYNGEE. The CDR3 covers 13 residues. How the authors handled the data: It was from reference gene primer amplification that nucleated cell counts were estimated. Here immunoSEQ multiplex PCR was the method, and the copy in TCRdb shows in-frame clones only, minus some. That table is the source of V, J and clone size, and D and trimming were worked out from the DNA. This sample has over 150,000 clones; 70% to 85% occur once, and the top ten carry more than 2.5%. The sequencing input was PBMCs or T cells enriched from blood (not recorded which). This TCR came from a woman aged 25 to 39 who had recovered from COVID-19. The J gene is TRBJ2-3, the V gene TRBV9; unclear D gene. The CDR3 protein is CASSVGVTDTQYF. In DNA form, the CDR3 reads TGTGCCAGCAGCGTAGGCGTCACAGATACGCAGTATTTT.